This TCR beta chain was captured by sequencing in a study of human T cells and chemical hapten exposure (dated by TCRdb to about 2021). Broadly, across the study: For sensitization, 2% DPC in acetone was applied to a roughly 2 cm by roughly 2 cm area of upper inner arm skin. Libraries were pooled for sequencing, and variation in per-sample TCR yields was attributed mainly to small differences in library volumes within the pool. In alopecia patients, the study followed how the peripheral blood TCR repertoire changed in vivo over primary and secondary sensitization to diphenylcyclopropenone (DPC), a hapten. Throughout the study period of about 22 weeks, patients also received therapeutic DPC doses to the scalp every week. Blood for TCR sequencing was provided by twenty-nine alopecia patients at one to four time points (pre-sensitization, 2, 6 and 24 weeks). Blood was sampled from patients pre-sensitization (week 0) and at 2, 6 and about 24 weeks after DPC sensitization. The patient cohort, mostly female, included alopecia areata with under or over 50% scalp involvement, alopecia totalis and alopecia universalis. Patch testing on the upper back used Finn chambers containing 0.01% DPC, with scoring done after 6 days according to International Contact Dermatitis Research Group standards. Paper-wide results and their limitations: Because all patients had alopecia, a presumed autoimmune disease, the immune response of the patients might differ from that of healthy individuals. Patch test score was positively correlated with the number of PT1 expanded TCRs, with significance at thresholds 8, 16 and 32 but not at 4. Compared with pre-sensitization or healthy control sets, expanded TCRs formed significantly more large CDR3 similarity clusters, which is consistent with antigen-driven responses. Repeated subsampling changed both the strength of the expansion versus patch-test correlation and the threshold at which the correlation became significant. The number of TCRs above 1 in 1000 frequency did not change with DPC sensitization; there was no evidence of global repertoire structure alterations.

Measured from the cysteine to the phenylalanine, the CDR3 is 15 residues long. The CDR3 DNA has 45 bases and is translated from base 1. Looking up the germline V gene yields CDR1 SGHNT and CDR2 YENEEA. V gives up 0 bases and J gives up 5 bases, and the segment between their germline ends measures 11 bases. This clonotype has ten or more counts. What this receptor recognizes is not known. Per-base quality was not reported, and no clone a single base away is much larger than it. The library was made by RACE. Sequencing was performed on a NextSeq 500. Library preparation attached unique molecular identifiers to individual cDNA molecules for quantitative, reproducible TCR counting. Each blood RNA sample was used to sequence both TCR alpha and TCR beta chains. In the paper's pipeline: Samples had a median of around 92,000 TCRs, with a range from about 23,224 to 700,000. The Decombinator software suite was used to annotate the V, J and CDR3 of the TCR reads. For PS versus PT1 abundance plots, all samples were subsampled to the same number of TCRs (28,000). Expanded TCRs were defined as absent before sensitization and observed at least eight times at the 2-week time point. TCRdb reprocessing: public reads trimmed at Q25 with fastp, clones called with MiXCR, in-frame beta chains kept. Here each entry gathers all rows of one CDR3 protein and keeps the most common genes and DNA. The V and J calls and clone size are TCRdb's, not the authors'. This sample gives about 98,000 distinct CDR3 sequences in total; under 14% of them show up just once. 3.1% of the sample is in the top ten clones.

This specimen's time point label, per the study, means: pre-sensitization, week 0. The treatment or condition label, read with the paper, signifies: therapeutic diphenylcyclopropenone sensitization with weekly scalp DPC. At every patch-test visit, the blood draw took place before the patch test was put on. To be eligible, patients had to be aged 18 to 70, diagnosed with alopecia and judged suitable for DPC therapy, while pregnant patients were excluded. Total RNA was extracted from unfractionated whole blood that had been collected in Tempus Blood RNA tubes. The receptor comes from a woman aged 55-75 years with alopecia areata. Some clones in this sample may be carry-over from other donors' samples. The sample here was whole blood, taken in connection with sensitization to the hapten diphenylcyclopropenone (DPC). The sequence is built from TRBV11-3 and TRBJ2-1; possibly the D gene is TRBD1, per 6 matching bases. The DNA sequence is given as TGTGCCAGCAGCTTAGATCCCACAGGGAACAATGAGCAGTTCTTC. It translates as CASSLDPTGNNEQFF.